This paragraph reports one T cell receptor beta chain. No antigen is known for it. Deletions cut 5 bases from V and 4 bases from J, with 20 bases between. The germline CDR1 and CDR2 sequences are MNHEY and SVGEGT. This CDR3 spans 17 amino acids. This sample is part of a study of T-cell memory formation after mild COVID-19. Points from the study as a whole: Prior to infection, memory already included some responding clones, suggesting cross-reactive memory joined. Of the contracting clones, CD4+ ones lay mainly in CM and EM, and CD8+ ones in EMRA. Clones that got smaller from day 15 to 85 had even CD4/CD8, while clones growing later tipped toward CD4+.

5'RACE primed at constant segments yielded TCR alpha and TCR beta cDNA libraries bearing sample barcodes and UMIs. TCRdb redid the calling of the 5' RACE reads with MiXCR, one entry per CDR3 protein. The repertoire holds a few hundred thousand distinct CDR3 sequences, less than 25% seen once, with roughly 8.3% in the top ten. Material: PBMCs or a T cell subset sorted from them (not recorded which). The V gene is TRBV6-2 or TRBV6-3, the J gene TRBJ2-2; D perhaps matches TRBD2 (5 bases). The source of this sequence is an adult woman who had mild COVID-19 (a few samples of this study predate the infection). Cell type and time point are not known. CDR3 bases: TGTGCCAGCAGTCTATTTGGGGATACGGCGGGCACCGGGGAGCTGTTTTTT. It is translated as CASSLFGDTAGTGELFF.